This TCR beta chain was captured in a study of regulatory T cells in long-lasting Graves disease. The sample holds many counts of this clonotype. Indicated time point: newly diagnosed GD, antithyroid drugs for less than 3 months. PBMCs were the source of the RNA used for TCR sequencing. Through Arm-PCR of CDR3 regions and iRepertoire HTBI primers, TCR beta libraries were built. TCRdb passed the multiplex PCR reads through MiXCR, listing each CDR3 protein once. The sample lists about 370,000 distinct CDR3 sequences; 15% were seen once. CDR3 length: 17 residues. Germline loops: CDR1 MNHNS, CDR2 SASEGT. V gave up 1 base and J gave up 5 bases, with 20 bases separating them.

This specimen consisted of peripheral blood mononuclear cells (PBMCs), obtained at new diagnosis, from a patient treated with antithyroid drugs. This receptor was identified in a female donor with Graves disease. The J gene is TRBJ1-1, the V gene TRBV6-1, with D possibly matching TRBD1 (5 bases). CDR3: CASSEVRIGTGKTEAFF. Here the CDR3 DNA reads TGTGCCAGCAGTGAAGTTAGAATTGGGACCGGAAAAACTGAAGCTTTCTTT.